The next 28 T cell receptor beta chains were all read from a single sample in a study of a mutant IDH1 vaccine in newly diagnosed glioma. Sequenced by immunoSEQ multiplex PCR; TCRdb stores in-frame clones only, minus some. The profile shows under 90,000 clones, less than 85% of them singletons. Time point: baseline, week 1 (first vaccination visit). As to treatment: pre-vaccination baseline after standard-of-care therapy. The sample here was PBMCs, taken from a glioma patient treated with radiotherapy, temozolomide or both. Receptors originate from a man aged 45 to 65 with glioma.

The CDR3 spells CASRQATDSPLHF. CDR3 bases: TGTGCCAGCAGGCAGGCTACGGATTCACCCCTCCACTTT. This rearrangement joins TRBV6-4 to TRBJ1-6, with unresolved D. Per the germline V gene, CDR1 is MRHNA and CDR2 is SNTAGT. The CDR3 is 13 residues long. V was trimmed by 6 bases and J by 8 bases, leaving 11 bases between them.

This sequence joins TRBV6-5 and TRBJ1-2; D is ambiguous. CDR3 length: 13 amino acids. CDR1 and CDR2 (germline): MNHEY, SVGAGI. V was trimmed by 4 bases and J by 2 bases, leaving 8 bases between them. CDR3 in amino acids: CASSSPPNYGYTF. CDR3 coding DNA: TGTGCCAGCAGTTCCCCCCCCAACTATGGCTACACCTTC.

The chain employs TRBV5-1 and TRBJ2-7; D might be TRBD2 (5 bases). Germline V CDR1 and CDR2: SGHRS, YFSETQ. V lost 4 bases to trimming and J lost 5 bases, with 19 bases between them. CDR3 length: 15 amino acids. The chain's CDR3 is CASSTPVGVANEQYF. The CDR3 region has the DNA TGCGCCAGCAGCACCCCCGTCGGGGTAGCGAACGAGCAGTACTTC.

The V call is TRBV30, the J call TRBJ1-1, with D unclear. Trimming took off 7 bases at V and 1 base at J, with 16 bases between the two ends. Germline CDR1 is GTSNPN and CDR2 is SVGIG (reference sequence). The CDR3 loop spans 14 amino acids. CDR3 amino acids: CAFCTGPSNTEAFF. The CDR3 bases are TGTGCCTTCTGTACCGGGCCCTCGAACACTGAAGCTTTCTTT.

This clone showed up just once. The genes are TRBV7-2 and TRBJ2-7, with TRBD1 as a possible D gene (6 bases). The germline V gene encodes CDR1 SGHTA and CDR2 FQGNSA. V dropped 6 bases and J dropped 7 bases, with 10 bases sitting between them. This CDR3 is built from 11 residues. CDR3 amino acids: CASRIQGEQYF. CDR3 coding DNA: TGTGCCAGCAGAATACAGGGAGAGCAGTACTTC.

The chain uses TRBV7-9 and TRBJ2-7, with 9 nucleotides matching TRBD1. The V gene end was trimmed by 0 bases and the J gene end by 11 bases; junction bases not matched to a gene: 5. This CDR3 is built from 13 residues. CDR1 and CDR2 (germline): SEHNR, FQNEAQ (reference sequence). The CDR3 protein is CASSLAPDRGKYF. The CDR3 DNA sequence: TGTGCCAGCAGCTTAGCGCCTGACAGGGGGAAGTACTTC. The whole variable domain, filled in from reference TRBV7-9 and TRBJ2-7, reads DTGVSQNPRHKITKRGQNVTFRCDPISEHNRLYWYRQTLGQGPEFLTYFQNEAQLEKSRLLSDRFSAERPKGSFSTLEIQRTEQGDSAMYLCASSLAPDRGKYFGPGTRLTVT.

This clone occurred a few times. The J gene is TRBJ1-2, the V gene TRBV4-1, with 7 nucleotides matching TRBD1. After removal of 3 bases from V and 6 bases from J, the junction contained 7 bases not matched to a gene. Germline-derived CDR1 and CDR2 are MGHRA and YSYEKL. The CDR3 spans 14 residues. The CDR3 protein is CASSHNRQGHGYTF. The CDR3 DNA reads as TGCGCCAGCAGCCACAACCGACAGGGTCATGGCTACACCTTC.

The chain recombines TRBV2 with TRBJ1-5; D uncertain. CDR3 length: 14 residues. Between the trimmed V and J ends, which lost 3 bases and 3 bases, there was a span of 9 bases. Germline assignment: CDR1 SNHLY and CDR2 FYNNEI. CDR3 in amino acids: CASSDPRVNQPQHF. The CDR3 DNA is TGTGCCAGCAGTGACCCCCGGGTCAATCAGCCCCAGCATTTT.

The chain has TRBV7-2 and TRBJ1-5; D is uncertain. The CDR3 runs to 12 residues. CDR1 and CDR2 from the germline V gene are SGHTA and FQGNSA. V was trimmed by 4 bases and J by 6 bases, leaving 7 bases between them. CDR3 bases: TGTGCCAGCAGCTCCGCAGCTCAGCCCCAGCATTTT. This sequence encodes CASSSAAQPQHF.

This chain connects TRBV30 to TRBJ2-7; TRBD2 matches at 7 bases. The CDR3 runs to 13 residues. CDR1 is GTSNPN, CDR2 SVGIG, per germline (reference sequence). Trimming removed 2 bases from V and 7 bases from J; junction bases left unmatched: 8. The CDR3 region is CAWSWEGAQEQYF. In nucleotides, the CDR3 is TGTGCCTGGAGTTGGGAGGGAGCTCAAGAGCAGTACTTC.

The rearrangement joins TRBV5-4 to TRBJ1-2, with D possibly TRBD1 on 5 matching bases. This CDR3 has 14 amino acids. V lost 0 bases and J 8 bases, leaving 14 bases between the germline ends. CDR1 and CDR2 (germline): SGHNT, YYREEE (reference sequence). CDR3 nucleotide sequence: TGTGCCAGCAGCTTGGATTCGGGGCATCGGGGCTACACCTTC. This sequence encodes CASSLDSGHRGYTF.

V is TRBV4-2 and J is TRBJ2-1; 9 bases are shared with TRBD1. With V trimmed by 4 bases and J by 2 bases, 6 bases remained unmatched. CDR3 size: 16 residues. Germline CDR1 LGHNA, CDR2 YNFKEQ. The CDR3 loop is CASSLRTGEAYNEQFF. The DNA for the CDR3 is TGTGCCAGCAGCCTCCGGACAGGGGAAGCCTACAATGAGCAGTTCTTC.

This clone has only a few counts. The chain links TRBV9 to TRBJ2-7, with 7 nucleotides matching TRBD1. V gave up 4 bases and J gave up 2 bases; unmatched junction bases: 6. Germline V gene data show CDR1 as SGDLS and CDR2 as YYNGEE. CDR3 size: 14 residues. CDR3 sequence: CASSPEDRPYEQYF. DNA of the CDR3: TGTGCCAGCAGCCCCGAGGACAGGCCCTACGAGCAGTACTTC. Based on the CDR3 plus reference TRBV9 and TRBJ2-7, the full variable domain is DSGVTQTPKHLITATGQRVTLRCSPRSGDLSVYWYQQSLDQGLQFLIQYYNGEERAKGNILERFSAQQFPDLHSELNLSSLELGDSALYFCASSPEDRPYEQYFGPGTRLTVT.

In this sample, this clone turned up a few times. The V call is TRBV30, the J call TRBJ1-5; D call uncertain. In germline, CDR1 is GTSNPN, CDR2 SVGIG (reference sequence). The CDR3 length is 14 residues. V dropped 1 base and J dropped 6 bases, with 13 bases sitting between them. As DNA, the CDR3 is TGTGCCTGGAGTGACCAGGCGGTGGGTCAGCCCCAGCATTTT. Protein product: CAWSDQAVGQPQHF.

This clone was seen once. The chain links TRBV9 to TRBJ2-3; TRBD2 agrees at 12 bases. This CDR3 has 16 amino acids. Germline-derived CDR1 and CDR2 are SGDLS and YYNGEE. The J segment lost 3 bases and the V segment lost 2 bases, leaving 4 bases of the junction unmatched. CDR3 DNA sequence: TGTGCCAGCAGCGTCCCACTAGCGGGGGGTACAGATACGCAGTATTTT. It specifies CASSVPLAGGTDTQYF.

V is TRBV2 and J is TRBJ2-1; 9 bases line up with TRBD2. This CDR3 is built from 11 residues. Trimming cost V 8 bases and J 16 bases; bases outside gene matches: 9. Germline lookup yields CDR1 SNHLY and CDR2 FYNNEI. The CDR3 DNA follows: TGTGCCAGCTCCCTCAGCGGGAGGAGATTCTTC. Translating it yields CASSLSGRRFF.

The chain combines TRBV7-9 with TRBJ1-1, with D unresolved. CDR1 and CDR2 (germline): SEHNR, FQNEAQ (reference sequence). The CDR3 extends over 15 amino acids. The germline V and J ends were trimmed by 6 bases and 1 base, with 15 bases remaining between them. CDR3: CASSSGPEGNTEAFF. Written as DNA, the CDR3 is TGTGCCAGCAGTTCAGGACCCGAGGGGAACACTGAAGCTTTCTTT. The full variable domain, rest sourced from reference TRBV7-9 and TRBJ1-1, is DTGVSQNPRHKITKRGQNVTFRCDPISEHNRLYWYRQTLGQGPEFLTYFQNEAQLEKSRLLSDRFSAERPKGSFSTLEIQRTEQGDSAMYLCASSSGPEGNTEAFFGQGTRLTVV.

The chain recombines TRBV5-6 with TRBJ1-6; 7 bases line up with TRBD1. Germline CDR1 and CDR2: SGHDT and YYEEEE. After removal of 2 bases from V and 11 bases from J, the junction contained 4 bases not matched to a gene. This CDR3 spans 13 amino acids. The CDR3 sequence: CASSLQGSAPLHF. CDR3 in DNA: TGTGCCAGCAGCTTACAGGGGAGTGCACCCCTCCACTTT. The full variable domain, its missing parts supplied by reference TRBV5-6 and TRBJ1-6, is DAGVTQSPTHLIKTRGQQVTLRCSPKSGHDTVSWYQQALGQGPQFIFQYYEEEERQRGNFPDRFSGHQFPNYSSELNVNALLLGDSALYLCASSLQGSAPLHFGNGTRLTVT.

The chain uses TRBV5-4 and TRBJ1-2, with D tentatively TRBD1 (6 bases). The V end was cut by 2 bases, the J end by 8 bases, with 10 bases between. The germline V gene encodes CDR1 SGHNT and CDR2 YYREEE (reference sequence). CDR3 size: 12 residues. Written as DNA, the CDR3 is TGTGCCAGCAGCTTAACAGGGTCCGGCTACACCTTC. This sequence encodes CASSLTGSGYTF.

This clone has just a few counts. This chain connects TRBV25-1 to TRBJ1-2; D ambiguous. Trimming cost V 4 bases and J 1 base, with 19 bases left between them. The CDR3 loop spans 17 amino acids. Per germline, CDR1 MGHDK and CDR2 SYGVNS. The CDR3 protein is CASSVHTVGQDNYGYTF. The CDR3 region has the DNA TGTGCCAGCAGTGTACACACCGTGGGTCAGGATAACTATGGCTACACCTTC.

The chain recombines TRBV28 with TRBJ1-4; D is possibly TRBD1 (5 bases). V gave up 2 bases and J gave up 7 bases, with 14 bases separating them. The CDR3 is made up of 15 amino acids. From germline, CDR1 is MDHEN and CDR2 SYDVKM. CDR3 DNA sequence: TGTGCCAGCAGTTTAGGGGCCCCGGGAGGTGAAAAACTGTTTTTT. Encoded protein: CASSLGAPGGEKLFF.

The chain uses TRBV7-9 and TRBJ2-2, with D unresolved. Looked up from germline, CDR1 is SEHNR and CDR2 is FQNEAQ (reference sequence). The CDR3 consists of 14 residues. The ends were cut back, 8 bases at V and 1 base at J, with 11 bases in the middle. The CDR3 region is CASRVLGNTGELFF. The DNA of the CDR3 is TGTGCCAGCCGGGTTCTCGGGAACACCGGGGAGCTGTTTTTT.

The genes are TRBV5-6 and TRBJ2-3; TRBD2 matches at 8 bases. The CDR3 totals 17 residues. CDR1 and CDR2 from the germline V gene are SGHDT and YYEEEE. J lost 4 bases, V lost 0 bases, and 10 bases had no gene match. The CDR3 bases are TGTGCCAGCAGCTTGGTAGGCTCGGGGGGGCTCGCAGATACGCAGTATTTT. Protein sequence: CASSLVGSGGLADTQYF.

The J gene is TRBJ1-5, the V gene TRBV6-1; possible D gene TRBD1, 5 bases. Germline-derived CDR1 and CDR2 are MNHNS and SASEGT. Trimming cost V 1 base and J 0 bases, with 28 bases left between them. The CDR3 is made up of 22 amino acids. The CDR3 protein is CASSEEFRAGKGVGYSNQPQHF. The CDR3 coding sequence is TGTGCCAGCAGTGAAGAATTCAGGGCAGGGAAAGGCGTCGGGTATAGCAATCAGCCCCAGCATTTT.

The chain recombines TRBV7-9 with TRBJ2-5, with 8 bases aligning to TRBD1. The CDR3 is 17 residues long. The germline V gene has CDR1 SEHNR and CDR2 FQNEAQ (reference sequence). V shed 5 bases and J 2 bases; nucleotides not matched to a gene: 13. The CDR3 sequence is CASSLGTGWILQETQYF. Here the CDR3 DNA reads TGTGCCAGCAGCCTAGGGACAGGCTGGATTTTACAAGAGACCCAGTACTTC.

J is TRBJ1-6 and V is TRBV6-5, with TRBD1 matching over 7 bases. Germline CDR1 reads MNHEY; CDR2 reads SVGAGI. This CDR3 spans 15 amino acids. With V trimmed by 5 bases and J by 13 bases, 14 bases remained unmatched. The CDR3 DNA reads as TGTGCCAGCAGTGTCGATACAGGGGCCCTTTTTCCCCTCCACTTT. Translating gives CASSVDTGALFPLHF.

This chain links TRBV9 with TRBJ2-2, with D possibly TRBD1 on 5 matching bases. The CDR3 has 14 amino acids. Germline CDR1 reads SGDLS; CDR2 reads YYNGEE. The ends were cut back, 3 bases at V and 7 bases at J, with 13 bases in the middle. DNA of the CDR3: TGTGCCAGCAGCGATGGACAAAGGGTCGGGGAGCTGTTTTTT. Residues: CASSDGQRVGELFF.

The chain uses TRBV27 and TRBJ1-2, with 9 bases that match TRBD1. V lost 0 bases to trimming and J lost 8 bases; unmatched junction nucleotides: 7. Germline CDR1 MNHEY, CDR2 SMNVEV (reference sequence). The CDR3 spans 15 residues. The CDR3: CASSLSNRGLGGYTF. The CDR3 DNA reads TGTGCCAGCAGTTTATCGAACAGGGGGCTCGGAGGCTACACCTTC.